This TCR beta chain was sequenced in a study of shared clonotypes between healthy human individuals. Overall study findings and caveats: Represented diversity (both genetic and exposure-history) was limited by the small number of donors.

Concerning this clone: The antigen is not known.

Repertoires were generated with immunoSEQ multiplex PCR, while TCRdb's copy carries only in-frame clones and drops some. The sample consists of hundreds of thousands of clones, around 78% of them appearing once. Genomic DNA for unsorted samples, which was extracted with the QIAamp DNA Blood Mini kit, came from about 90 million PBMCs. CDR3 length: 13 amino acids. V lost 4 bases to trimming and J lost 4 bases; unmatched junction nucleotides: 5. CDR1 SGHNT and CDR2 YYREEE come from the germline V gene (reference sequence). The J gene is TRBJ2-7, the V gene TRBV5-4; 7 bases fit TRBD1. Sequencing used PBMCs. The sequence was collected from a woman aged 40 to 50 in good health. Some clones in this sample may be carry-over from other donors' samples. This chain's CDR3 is CASSGDSFYEQYF. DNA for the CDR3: TGTGCCAGCAGCGGGGACAGCTTTTACGAGCAGTACTTC.